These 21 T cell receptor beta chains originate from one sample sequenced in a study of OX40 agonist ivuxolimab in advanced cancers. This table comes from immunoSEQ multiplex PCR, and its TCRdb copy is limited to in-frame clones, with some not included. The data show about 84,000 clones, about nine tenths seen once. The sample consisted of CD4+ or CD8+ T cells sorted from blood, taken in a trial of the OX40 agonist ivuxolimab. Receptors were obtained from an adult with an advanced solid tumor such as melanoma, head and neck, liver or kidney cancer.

Written as DNA, the CDR3 is TGTGCCAGCAGCCAAGCTTCCCTCTCCAGCGGCGGCTACACCTTC. Translated, it gives CASSQASLSSGGYTF. The J gene is TRBJ1-2, the V gene TRBV4-2; D is unclear. Germline CDR1 and CDR2: LGHNA and YNFKEQ. The CDR3 has 15 residues. V gave up 1 base and J gave up 8 bases, with 17 bases separating them.

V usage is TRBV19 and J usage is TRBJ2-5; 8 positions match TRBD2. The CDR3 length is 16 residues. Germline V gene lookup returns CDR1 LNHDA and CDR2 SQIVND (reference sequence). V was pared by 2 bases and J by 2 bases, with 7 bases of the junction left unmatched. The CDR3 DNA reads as TGTGCCAGTAGTATATCCGGTGCGGGAGGACAAGAGACCCAGTACTTC. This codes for CASSISGAGGQETQYF.

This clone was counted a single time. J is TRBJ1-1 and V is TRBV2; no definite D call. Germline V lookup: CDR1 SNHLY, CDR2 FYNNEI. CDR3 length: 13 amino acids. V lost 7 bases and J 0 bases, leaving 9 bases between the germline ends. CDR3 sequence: CASTGSVNTEAFF. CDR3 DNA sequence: TGTGCCAGCACGGGGTCGGTGAACACTGAAGCTTTCTTT. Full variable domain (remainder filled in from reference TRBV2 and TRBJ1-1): EPEVTQTPSHQVTQMGQEVILRCVPISNHLYFYWYRQILGQKVEFLVSFYNNEISEKSEIFDDQFSVERPDGSNFTLKIRSTKLEDSAMYFCASTGSVNTEAFFGQGTRLTVV.

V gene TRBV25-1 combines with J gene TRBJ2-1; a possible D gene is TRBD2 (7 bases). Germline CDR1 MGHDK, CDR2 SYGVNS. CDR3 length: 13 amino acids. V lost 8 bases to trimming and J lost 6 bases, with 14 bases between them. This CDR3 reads CASRTRGGNEQFF. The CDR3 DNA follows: TGTGCCAGCCGGACGAGGGGGGGCAATGAGCAGTTCTTC.

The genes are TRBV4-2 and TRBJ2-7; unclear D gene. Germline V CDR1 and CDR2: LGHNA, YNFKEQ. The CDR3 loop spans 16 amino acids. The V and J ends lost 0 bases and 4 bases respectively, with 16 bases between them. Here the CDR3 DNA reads TGTGCCAGCAGCCAAGATGGGTCGGCCCCCAGGTACGAGCAGTACTTC. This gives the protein CASSQDGSAPRYEQYF.

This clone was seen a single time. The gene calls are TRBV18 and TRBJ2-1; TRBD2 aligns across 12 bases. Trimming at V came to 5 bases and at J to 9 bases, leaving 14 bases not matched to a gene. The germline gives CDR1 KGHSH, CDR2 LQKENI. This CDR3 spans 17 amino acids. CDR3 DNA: TGTGCCAGCTCATCGGCGAGACTAGCGGGGGATTATGTTGAGCAGTTCTTC. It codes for CASSSARLAGDYVEQFF.

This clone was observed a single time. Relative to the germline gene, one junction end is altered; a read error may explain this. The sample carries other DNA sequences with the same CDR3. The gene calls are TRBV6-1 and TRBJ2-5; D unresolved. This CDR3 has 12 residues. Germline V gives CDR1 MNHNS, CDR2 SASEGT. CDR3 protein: CASSEAGETQYF. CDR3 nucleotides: TGTGCCAGCAGCGAAGCTGGGGAGACCCAGTACTTC.

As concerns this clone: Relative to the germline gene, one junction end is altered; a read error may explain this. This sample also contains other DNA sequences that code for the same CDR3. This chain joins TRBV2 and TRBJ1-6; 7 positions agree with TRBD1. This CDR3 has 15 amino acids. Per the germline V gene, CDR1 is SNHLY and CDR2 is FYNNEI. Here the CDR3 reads CASSELGQITSPLHF. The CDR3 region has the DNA TGTGCCAGCAGTGAATTGGGACAGATCACTTCACCCCTCCATTTT.

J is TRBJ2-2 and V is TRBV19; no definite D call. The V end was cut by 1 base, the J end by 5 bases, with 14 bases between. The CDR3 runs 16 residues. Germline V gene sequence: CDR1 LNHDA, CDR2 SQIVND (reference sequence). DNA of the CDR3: TGTGCCAGTAGTATAGTTTATGCGGCCTGGACCGGGGAGCTGTTTTTT. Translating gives CASSIVYAAWTGELFF.

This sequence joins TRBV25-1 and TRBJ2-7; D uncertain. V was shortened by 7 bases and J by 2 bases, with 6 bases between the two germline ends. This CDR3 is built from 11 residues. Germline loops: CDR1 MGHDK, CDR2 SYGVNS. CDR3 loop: CASTSPYEQYF. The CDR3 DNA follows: TGTGCCAGCACCTCCCCCTACGAGCAGTACTTC.

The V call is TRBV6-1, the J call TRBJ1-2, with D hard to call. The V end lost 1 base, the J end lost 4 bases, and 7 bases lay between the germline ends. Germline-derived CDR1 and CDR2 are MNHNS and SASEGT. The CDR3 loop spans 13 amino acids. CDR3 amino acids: CASSEGRSYGYTF. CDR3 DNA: TGTGCCAGCAGTGAAGGACGTTCCTATGGCTACACCTTC.

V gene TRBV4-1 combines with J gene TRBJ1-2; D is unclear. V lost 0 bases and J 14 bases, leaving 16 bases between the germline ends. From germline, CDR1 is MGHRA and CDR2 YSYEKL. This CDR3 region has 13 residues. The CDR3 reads CASSQDSTRVFTF. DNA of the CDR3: TGCGCCAGCAGCCAAGATTCGACCCGCGTTTTTACCTTC.

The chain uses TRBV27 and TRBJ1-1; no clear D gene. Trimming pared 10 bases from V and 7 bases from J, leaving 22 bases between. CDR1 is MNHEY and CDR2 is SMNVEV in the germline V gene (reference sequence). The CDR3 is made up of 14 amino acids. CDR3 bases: TGTGCCACCTGCATAAATGGGAGAGCCGTTGAAGCTTTCTTT. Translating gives CATCINGRAVEAFF.

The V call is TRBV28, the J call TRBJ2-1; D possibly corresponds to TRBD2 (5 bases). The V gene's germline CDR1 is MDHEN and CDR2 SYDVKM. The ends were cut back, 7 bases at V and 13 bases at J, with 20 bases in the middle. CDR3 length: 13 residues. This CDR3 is CASIGGAESLQFF. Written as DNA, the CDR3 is TGTGCCAGCATCGGCGGAGCGGAGTCCTTACAGTTCTTC.

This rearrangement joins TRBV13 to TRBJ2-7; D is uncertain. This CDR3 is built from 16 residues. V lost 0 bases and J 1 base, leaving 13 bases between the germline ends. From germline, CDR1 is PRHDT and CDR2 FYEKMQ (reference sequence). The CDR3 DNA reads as TGTGCCAGCAGCTTAGGGTCAGCGATCGATTCCTACGAGCAGTACTTC. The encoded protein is CASSLGSAIDSYEQYF.

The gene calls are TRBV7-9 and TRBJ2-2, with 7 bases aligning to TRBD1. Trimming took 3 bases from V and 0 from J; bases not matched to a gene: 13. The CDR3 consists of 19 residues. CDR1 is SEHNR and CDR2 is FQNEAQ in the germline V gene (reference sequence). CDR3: CASSFPRNRGLANTGELFF. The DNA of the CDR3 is TGTGCCAGCAGCTTCCCCCGGAACAGGGGTCTCGCGAACACCGGGGAGCTGTTTTTT.

In DNA, the CDR3 is TGTGCCAGCAGCCGGGACAGGGGGCAGCGAAAACTGTTTTTT. It encodes CASSRDRGQRKLFF. The V and J genes are TRBV6-5 and TRBJ1-4; 12 nucleotides line up with TRBD1. The V and J ends lost 6 bases and 10 bases, in that order; junction bases with no gene match: 6. The CDR3 extends over 14 amino acids. Germline CDR1 is MNHEY and CDR2 is SVGAGI.

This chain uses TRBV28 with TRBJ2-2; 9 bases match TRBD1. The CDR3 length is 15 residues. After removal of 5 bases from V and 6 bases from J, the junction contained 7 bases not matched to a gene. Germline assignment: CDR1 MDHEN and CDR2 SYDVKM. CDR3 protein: CASSGGQGFPGELFF. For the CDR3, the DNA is TGTGCCAGCAGTGGGGGACAGGGATTTCCCGGGGAGCTGTTTTTT.

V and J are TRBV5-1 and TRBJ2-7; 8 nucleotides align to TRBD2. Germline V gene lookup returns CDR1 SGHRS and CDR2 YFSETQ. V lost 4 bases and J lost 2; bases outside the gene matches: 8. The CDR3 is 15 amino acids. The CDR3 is CASSTIPGLAYEQYF. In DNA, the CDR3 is TGCGCCAGCAGCACAATCCCGGGACTAGCCTACGAGCAGTACTTC. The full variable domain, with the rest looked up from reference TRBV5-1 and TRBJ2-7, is KAGVTQTPRYLIKTRGQQVTLSCSPISGHRSVSWYQQTPGQGLQFLFEYFSETQRNKGNFPGRFSGRQFSNSRSEMNVSTLELGDSALYLCASSTIPGLAYEQYFGPGTRLTVT.

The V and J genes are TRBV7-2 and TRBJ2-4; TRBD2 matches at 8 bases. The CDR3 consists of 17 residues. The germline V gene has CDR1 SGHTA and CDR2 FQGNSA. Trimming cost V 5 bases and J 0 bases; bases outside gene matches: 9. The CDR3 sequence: CASSTAGGNLAKNIQYF. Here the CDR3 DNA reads TGTGCCAGCAGCACGGCGGGGGGCAACCTAGCCAAAAACATTCAGTACTTC.

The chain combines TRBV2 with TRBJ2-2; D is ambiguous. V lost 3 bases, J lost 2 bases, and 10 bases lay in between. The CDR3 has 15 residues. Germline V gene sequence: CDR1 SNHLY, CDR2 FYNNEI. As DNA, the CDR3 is TGTGCCAGCAGTGAGGCCGGGCCCAACACCGGGGAGCTGTTTTTT. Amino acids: CASSEAGPNTGELFF.